This T cell receptor beta chain was observed in a study of blood T cell repertoires in COVID-19. The trim removed 2 bases at V and 5 bases at J, leaving 10 bases unmatched. Germline V gene lookup returns CDR1 MDHEN and CDR2 SYDVKM. This CDR3 contains 17 residues. Here immunoSEQ multiplex PCR was the method, and the copy in TCRdb shows in-frame clones only, minus some. The data hold 180,000 or so clones, with around 83% observed a single time. Sequenced input: peripheral blood. The chain employs TRBV28 and TRBJ2-2; 8 bases are shared with TRBD2. This clonotype was obtained from a woman aged 55-70 years with acute or convalescent COVID-19. The CDR3 DNA reads as TGTGCCAGCAGTTTACTTTCGGGAGGGCCCGGGACCGGGGAGCTGTTTTTT. As protein: CASSLLSGGPGTGELFF.